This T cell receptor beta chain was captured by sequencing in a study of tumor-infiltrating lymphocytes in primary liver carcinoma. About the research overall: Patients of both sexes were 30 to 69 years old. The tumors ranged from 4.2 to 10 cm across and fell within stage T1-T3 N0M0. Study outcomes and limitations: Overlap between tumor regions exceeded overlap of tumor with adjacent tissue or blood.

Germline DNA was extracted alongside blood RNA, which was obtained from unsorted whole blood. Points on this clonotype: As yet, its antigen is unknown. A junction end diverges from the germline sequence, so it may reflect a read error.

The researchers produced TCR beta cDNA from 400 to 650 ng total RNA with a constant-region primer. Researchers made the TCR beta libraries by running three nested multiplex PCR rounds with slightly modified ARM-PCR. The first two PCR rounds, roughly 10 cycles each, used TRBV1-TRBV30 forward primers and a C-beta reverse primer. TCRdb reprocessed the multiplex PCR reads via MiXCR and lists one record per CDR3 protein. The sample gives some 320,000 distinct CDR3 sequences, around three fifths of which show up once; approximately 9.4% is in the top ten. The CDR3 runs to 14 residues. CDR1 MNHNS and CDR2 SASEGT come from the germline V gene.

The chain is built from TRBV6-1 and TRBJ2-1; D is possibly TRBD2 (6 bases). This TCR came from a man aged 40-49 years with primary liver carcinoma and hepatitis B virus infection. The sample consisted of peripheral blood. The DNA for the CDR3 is TGTGCCAGTAGTGAAAACGATCGGGGGATTGAGCAGTTCTTC. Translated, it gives CASSENDRGIEQFF.